The 22 T cell receptor beta chains reported below all come from one sample, sequenced in a study of CD8 T cells in ankylosing spondylitis. TCRdb ran MiXCR on the 5' RACE reads and lists one entry per CDR3 protein. The sample shows about 42,000 distinct CDR3 sequences, over 3.5% of them seen only once. The sequenced sample consisted of blood, either unsorted or a sorted T cell fraction (not recorded which). These receptors were taken from a female donor with ankylosing spondylitis or in good health (not recorded which).

This clonotype is judged medium-sized. This chain links TRBV9 with TRBJ2-1; D gene uncertain. Trimming left V 1 base short and J 8 bases short, with 7 bases between. The CDR3 is 12 residues long. The germline V gene encodes CDR1 SGDLS and CDR2 YYNGEE. CDR3 protein: CASSVHGDEQFF. DNA for the CDR3: TGTGCCAGCAGCGTACATGGCGATGAGCAGTTCTTC.

Ten or more counts support this clonotype. The CDR3 nucleotides are TGTGCCAGCAGCGTTTCTGCTTCCGCCAACGTCCTGACTTTC. Its protein is CASSVSASANVLTF. The chain recombines TRBV9 with TRBJ2-6; D is uncertain. Germline V lookup: CDR1 SGDLS, CDR2 YYNGEE. The V end was cut by 2 bases, the J end by 7 bases, with 10 bases between. The CDR3 contains 14 residues. The variable domain in full, with the rest retrieved from reference TRBV9 and TRBJ2-6, is DSGVTQTPKHLITATGQRVTLRCSPRSGDLSVYWYQQSLDQGLQFLIQYYNGEERAKGNILERFSAQQFPDLHSELNLSSLELGDSALYFCASSVSASANVLTFGAGSRLTVL.

This clonotype was recorded at least ten times. The chain has TRBV9 and TRBJ2-3; 9 bases fit TRBD2. With V trimmed by 3 bases and J by 1 base, 3 bases remained unmatched. Germline assignment: CDR1 SGDLS and CDR2 YYNGEE. The CDR3 totals 15 residues. The chain's CDR3 is CASSGQRGGTDTQYF. CDR3 in DNA: TGTGCCAGCAGCGGCCAGCGGGGGGGCACAGATACGCAGTATTTT.

This clonotype was counted between two and nine times. Here the CDR3 reads CASSVSGGPLHF. The CDR3 DNA is TGTGCCAGCAGCGTATCGGGTGGACCCCTCCACTTT. The rearrangement joins TRBV9 to TRBJ1-6; D is unresolved. Germline assignment: CDR1 SGDLS and CDR2 YYNGEE. V lost 1 base and J 12 bases, leaving 8 bases between the germline ends. CDR3 length: 12 residues.

This clonotype was recorded many times. The chain is built from TRBV9 and TRBJ1-5; D unresolved. The CDR3 has 15 residues. The germline V and J ends were trimmed by 4 bases and 5 bases, with 16 bases remaining between them. Germline-derived CDR1 and CDR2 are SGDLS and YYNGEE. As DNA, the CDR3 is TGTGCCAGCAGCCCGGGGAGGAGGGAGGATCAGCCCCAGCATTTT. It translates to CASSPGRREDQPQHF.

This clonotype was seen many times. The CDR3 region is CASSVSQGSGGYTF. Written as DNA, the CDR3 is TGTGCCAGCAGCGTATCACAGGGTTCGGGCGGCTACACCTTC. The J gene is TRBJ1-2, the V gene TRBV9; a possible D gene is TRBD1 (6 bases). The V end was cut by 1 base, the J end by 8 bases, with 15 bases between. CDR1 and CDR2 from the germline V gene are SGDLS and YYNGEE. CDR3 length: 14 amino acids.

This clonotype was observed many times. The V and J genes are TRBV9 and TRBJ2-3; 12 positions match TRBD2. Germline V CDR1 and CDR2: SGDLS, YYNGEE. This CDR3 has 18 amino acids. J gave up 0 bases and V 1 base, and 6 bases lay outside the gene matches. The CDR3: CASSVSLAGGPSTDTQYF. The CDR3 DNA follows: TGTGCCAGCAGCGTATCACTAGCGGGGGGCCCTAGCACAGATACGCAGTATTTT. The full variable domain, its missing parts supplied by reference TRBV9 and TRBJ2-3, is DSGVTQTPKHLITATGQRVTLRCSPRSGDLSVYWYQQSLDQGLQFLIQYYNGEERAKGNILERFSAQQFPDLHSELNLSSLELGDSALYFCASSVSLAGGPSTDTQYFGPGTRLTVL.

This clonotype was observed many times. V and J are TRBV9 and TRBJ2-1; 8 positions agree with TRBD1. V gave up 5 bases and J gave up 3 bases; unmatched junction bases: 16. The CDR3 runs 18 residues. The germline gives CDR1 SGDLS, CDR2 YYNGEE. The CDR3, as DNA: TGTGCCAGCAGGGATGGTGTTCAGGACAGGGCGGACTACAATGAGCAGTTCTTC. This gives the protein CASRDGVQDRADYNEQFF.

This clonotype was detected ten times or more. This chain joins TRBV9 and TRBJ1-1, with 7 bases fitting TRBD1. Germline assignment: CDR1 SGDLS and CDR2 YYNGEE. The CDR3 totals 16 residues. The junction had 16 bases not matched to a gene; V was cut back by 4 bases and J by 7 bases. The CDR3 nucleotides are TGTGCCAGCAGCACCCGCGGAGACAGGGTAAGAGATGAAGCTTTCTTT. Translation gives CASSTRGDRVRDEAFF.

This clonotype was observed many times. J is TRBJ1-5 and V is TRBV9, with TRBD1 as a possible D gene (6 bases). The CDR3 is made up of 15 amino acids. Trimming pared 2 bases from V and 6 bases from J, leaving 15 bases between. The germline CDR1 and CDR2 sequences are SGDLS and YYNGEE. The CDR3 nucleotides are TGTGCCAGCAGCGTCGGGGGCTCACCCAGTCAGCCCCAGCATTTT. Its protein product is CASSVGGSPSQPQHF.

This clonotype was seen many times. The genes are TRBV9 and TRBJ2-7, with TRBD2 matching over 11 bases. The CDR3 has 16 amino acids. Losses at the gene ends were 3 bases for V and 0 bases for J; bases not matched to a gene: 5. Germline assignment: CDR1 SGDLS and CDR2 YYNGEE. DNA for the CDR3: TGTGCCAGCAGCGCGGGACTAGCGGACAACTCCTACGAGCAGTACTTC. Its translation: CASSAGLADNSYEQYF.

The sample holds many counts of this clonotype. The chain employs TRBV9 and TRBJ1-3; D unclear. Trimming removed 3 bases at V and 3 bases at J, with 7 bases between. Germline V gene sequence: CDR1 SGDLS, CDR2 YYNGEE. There are 13 residues in the CDR3. The CDR3 sequence is CASSGTYGNTIYF. CDR3 in DNA: TGTGCCAGCAGCGGAACGTATGGAAACACCATATATTTT.

This clonotype appeared many times. The V call is TRBV9, the J call TRBJ2-5; the D is unclear. V was pared by 0 bases and J by 4 bases, with 19 bases between. Germline loops: CDR1 SGDLS, CDR2 YYNGEE. This CDR3 is built from 17 residues. CDR3 protein: CASSVDVGMGSRETQYF. DNA of the CDR3: TGTGCCAGCAGCGTAGATGTGGGTATGGGGTCAAGAGAGACCCAGTACTTC.

The sample holds many counts of this clonotype. The J gene is TRBJ2-7, the V gene TRBV9; 7 bases fit TRBD1. The CDR3 is made up of 15 amino acids. V shed 3 bases, J shed 1 base, and the junction held 7 bases outside the gene matches. The germline gives CDR1 SGDLS, CDR2 YYNGEE. The CDR3 spells CASSGPTGYSYEQYF. The CDR3, as DNA: TGTGCCAGCAGCGGGCCGACAGGGTATTCCTACGAGCAGTACTTC.

This clonotype turned up a few times. J is TRBJ2-1 and V is TRBV9; D not resolved. The CDR3 is made up of 15 amino acids. V lost 4 bases to trimming and J lost 8 bases, with 19 bases between them. Germline V gene lookup returns CDR1 SGDLS and CDR2 YYNGEE. Here the CDR3 reads CASSKTGSRVDEQFF. The DNA of the CDR3 is TGTGCCAGCAGCAAGACCGGGTCCCGGGTTGATGAGCAGTTCTTC.

This clonotype was counted between two and nine times. V and J are TRBV9 and TRBJ2-7; D remains ambiguous. This CDR3 is built from 14 residues. V was pared by 0 bases and J by 4 bases, with 11 bases between. Germline CDR1 reads SGDLS; CDR2 reads YYNGEE. Written as DNA, the CDR3 is TGTGCCAGCAGCGTAGGGCCTAGACCATACGAGCAGTACTTC. Amino acid sequence: CASSVGPRPYEQYF.

Ten or more counts support this clonotype. The chain is built from TRBV9 and TRBJ1-1; no clear D gene. V gave up 0 bases and J gave up 0 bases, with 9 bases separating them. The CDR3 sequence is 15 residues long. CDR1 is SGDLS, CDR2 YYNGEE, per germline. In nucleotides, the CDR3 is TGTGCCAGCAGCGTAGTAGCCGGGATGAACACTGAAGCTTTCTTT. Its protein product is CASSVVAGMNTEAFF.

This clonotype showed up many times. The chain recombines TRBV9 with TRBJ1-1; TRBD1 aligns across 7 bases. Per germline, CDR1 SGDLS and CDR2 YYNGEE. CDR3 length equals 15 residues. V lost 0 bases and J lost 5; bases outside the gene matches: 7. CDR3 bases: TGTGCCAGCAGCGTAGCGGCAGGGGGGTATACTGAAGCTTTCTTT. It translates to CASSVAAGGYTEAFF.

This clonotype showed up many times. The gene calls are TRBV9 and TRBJ1-1, with D possibly TRBD1 on 5 matching bases. CDR3 length equals 13 residues. The germline V gene has CDR1 SGDLS and CDR2 YYNGEE. Trimming shortened V by 4 bases and J by 3 bases, and 10 bases separated the two germline ends. The CDR3 nucleotides are TGTGCCAGCAGCCGGGACGGTCACACTGAAGCTTTCTTT. This encodes CASSRDGHTEAFF.

Many counts were recorded for this clonotype. The rearrangement joins TRBV9 to TRBJ2-1; no firm D call. Germline V gene data show CDR1 as SGDLS and CDR2 as YYNGEE. The CDR3 is 13 amino acids. The ends were cut back, 0 bases at V and 7 bases at J, with 8 bases in the middle. CDR3 loop: CASSVEYPNEQFF. The CDR3 DNA follows: TGTGCCAGCAGCGTAGAATACCCTAATGAGCAGTTCTTC.

This chain joins TRBV9 and TRBJ1-1; D not resolved. The CDR3 is made up of 14 amino acids. CDR1 and CDR2 from the germline V gene are SGDLS and YYNGEE. V was pared by 7 bases and J by 0 bases, with 13 bases between. The CDR3 spells CASGRDKLNTEAFF. The CDR3 DNA reads TGTGCCAGCGGAAGAGACAAATTGAACACTGAAGCTTTCTTT. The variable domain in full, completed from reference TRBV9 and TRBJ1-1, reads DSGVTQTPKHLITATGQRVTLRCSPRSGDLSVYWYQQSLDQGLQFLIQYYNGEERAKGNILERFSAQQFPDLHSELNLSSLELGDSALYFCASGRDKLNTEAFFGQGTRLTVV.

This clonotype was seen only a few times. V gene TRBV9 combines with J gene TRBJ2-1; D unresolved. V lost 4 bases to trimming and J lost 0 bases, with 11 bases between them. The CDR3 has 15 residues. CDR1 is SGDLS, CDR2 YYNGEE, per germline. In nucleotides, the CDR3 is TGTGCCAGCAGCCCACAAGGGCTCTCCTACAATGAGCAGTTCTTC. Protein sequence: CASSPQGLSYNEQFF.